This T cell receptor beta chain was sequenced during a study of CD8+CD57+ T cells in acquired aplastic anemia. The overall study: Sorted CD4+ and CD8+ cells yielded 3 to 3.5 ug of DNA on average.

In patients chosen for sequencing, flow cytometry had shown CD8+CD57+ cell expansion. CDR1 is SGHRS and CDR2 is YFSETQ in the germline V gene. This CDR3 has 13 amino acids. Trimming removed 3 bases from V and 2 bases from J, with 8 bases in between. Using genomic DNA as the template, TCR beta VDJ and CDR3 profiling was carried out. Using its own MiXCR run on the reads, TCRdb lists one record per CDR3 protein. The sample has 150,000 or so distinct CDR3 sequences; about 45% are singletons. V gene TRBV5-1 combines with J gene TRBJ2-5; D might be TRBD1 (5 bases). The sequenced sample consisted of sorted CD4+, CD8+, or CD8+CD57+ T cells (not recorded which) from PBMCs. This receptor was obtained from a human donor with aplastic anemia. The CDR3 DNA follows: TGCGCCAGCAGCTCGCAGGGTCAAGAGACCCAGTACTTC. Protein: CASSSQGQETQYF.